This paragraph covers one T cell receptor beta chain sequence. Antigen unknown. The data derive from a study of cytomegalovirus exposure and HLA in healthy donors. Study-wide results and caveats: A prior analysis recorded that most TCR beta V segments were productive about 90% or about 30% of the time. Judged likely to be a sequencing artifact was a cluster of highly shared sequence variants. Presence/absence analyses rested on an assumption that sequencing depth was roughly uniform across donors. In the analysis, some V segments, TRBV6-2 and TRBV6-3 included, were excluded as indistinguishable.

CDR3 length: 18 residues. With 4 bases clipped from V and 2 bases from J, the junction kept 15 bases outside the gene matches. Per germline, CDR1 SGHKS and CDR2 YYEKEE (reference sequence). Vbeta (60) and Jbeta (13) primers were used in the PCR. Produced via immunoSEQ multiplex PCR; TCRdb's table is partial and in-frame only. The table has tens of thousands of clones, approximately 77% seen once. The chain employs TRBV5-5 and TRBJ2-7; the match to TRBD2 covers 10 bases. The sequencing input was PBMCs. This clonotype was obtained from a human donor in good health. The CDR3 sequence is CASSLFGASGGPPYEQYF. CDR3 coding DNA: TGTGCCAGCAGCCTCTTCGGGGCTAGCGGGGGCCCTCCCTACGAGCAGTACTTC.